These 19 T cell receptor beta chains came from one sample sequenced in a study of CD8 T cells in ankylosing spondylitis. These TCRs' antigens remain unknown. TCRdb re-called the 5' RACE reads through MiXCR, storing one row per CDR3 protein. This table has some 700,000 distinct CDR3 sequences, roughly 19% appearing once. Study findings and constraints: One TCR beta motif, made up of several highly homologous variants, appeared characteristic of ankylosing spondylitis blood.

The specimen was blood, either unsorted or a sorted T cell fraction (not recorded which). The receptors derive from a male donor with ankylosing spondylitis.

The genes are TRBV7-8 and TRBJ1-5; 9 nucleotides align to TRBD1. Germline V CDR1 and CDR2: SGHVS, FQNEAQ. The V gene end was trimmed by 5 bases and the J gene end by 6 bases; junction bases not matched to a gene: 8. The CDR3 is 15 residues long. Here the CDR3 DNA reads TGTGCCAGCAGCCTAGGGACAGGGTTTGTTCAGCCCCAGCATTTT. It is translated as CASSLGTGFVQPQHF.

This clonotype was detected only a few times. The rearrangement uses TRBV10-3 and TRBJ1-2; possible D gene TRBD1, 5 bases. The CDR3 is made up of 13 amino acids. Germline loops: CDR1 ENHRY, CDR2 SYGVKD. Trimming cost V 4 bases and J 6 bases, with 12 bases left between them. CDR3 sequence (DNA): TGTGCCATCAGTGGGTTCAGGGAGGATGGCTACACCTTC. It codes for CAISGFREDGYTF.

The CDR3 reads CASSVGEYEQYF. The CDR3 DNA is TGCGCCAGCAGCGTGGGGGAATACGAGCAGTACTTC. The chain joins TRBV5-1 to TRBJ2-7; D is perhaps TRBD1 or TRBD2 (5 bases each). Germline assignment: CDR1 SGHRS and CDR2 YFSETQ. V lost 4 bases to trimming and J lost 4 bases, with 9 bases between them. This CDR3 has 12 residues.

The genes are TRBV2 and TRBJ2-7; the D is unclear. Germline V CDR1 and CDR2: SNHLY, FYNNEI. The CDR3 loop spans 13 amino acids. V was pared by 7 bases and J by 12 bases, with 22 bases between. CDR3 nucleotides: TGTGCCAGCACCCAAGATCGGCAGGATAGACGGTACTTC. This gives the protein CASTQDRQDRRYF. The full variable domain, completed using reference TRBV2 and TRBJ2-7, is EPEVTQTPSHQVTQMGQEVILRCVPISNHLYFYWYRQILGQKVEFLVSFYNNEISEKSEIFDDQFSVERPDGSNFTLKIRSTKLEDSAMYFCASTQDRQDRRYFGPGTRLTVT.

The sample holds a few counts of this clonotype. The chain is built from TRBV21-1 and TRBJ1-1; the table's D call, TRBD1, was not checked against the DNA. TRBV21-1 is termed a pseudogene. CDR3 length equals 15 residues. As DNA, the CDR3 is TGTGCCAGCAGCAAAGGGTCAGGGGGCGAGACTGAAGCTTTCTTT. Translated: CASSKGSGGETEAFF.

This chain connects TRBV7-9 to TRBJ1-5; the D is unclear. Germline loops: CDR1 SEHNR, CDR2 FQNEAQ (reference sequence). CDR3 size: 12 residues. V lost 5 bases to trimming and J lost 6 bases, with 8 bases between them. The CDR3, as DNA: TGTGCCAGCAGCAACCCGGGTCAGCCCCAGCATTTT. Amino acid sequence: CASSNPGQPQHF.

The gene calls are TRBV5-1 and TRBJ2-7, with 11 bases fitting TRBD2. V lost 4 bases and J lost 5; bases outside the gene matches: 11. Germline CDR1 SGHRS, CDR2 YFSETQ. This CDR3 region has 16 residues. In nucleotides, the CDR3 is TGCGCCAGCAGCAAGGGGGTAGCGGGAGGGCCTAACGAGCAGTACTTC. Translation: CASSKGVAGGPNEQYF.

This clonotype was counted between two and nine times. The V and J genes are TRBV15 and TRBJ1-5; D not certain. In germline, CDR1 is LNHNV, CDR2 YYDKDF (reference sequence). V was clipped by 2 bases and J by 4 bases, with 6 bases between them. The CDR3 runs to 13 residues. The CDR3 coding sequence is TGTGCCACCAGCAGACTGACTAATCAGCCCCAGCATTTT. Translating gives CATSRLTNQPQHF. The complete variable domain, with remaining parts taken from reference TRBV15 and TRBJ1-5, reads DAMVIQNPRYQVTQFGKPVTLSCSQTLNHNVMYWYQQKSSQAPKLLFHYYDKDFNNEADTPDNFQSRRPNTSFCFLDIRSPGLGDTAMYLCATSRLTNQPQHFGDGTRLSIL.

The CDR3 loop is CASTRRVANTDTQYF. The CDR3 nucleotides are TGTGCCAGCACCCGCCGGGTAGCGAACACAGATACGCAGTATTTT. The V call is TRBV2, the J call TRBJ2-3; possibly TRBD2 for D (5 bases). V gave up 7 bases and J gave up 2 bases, with 16 bases separating them. This CDR3 is 15 amino acids long. The germline gives CDR1 SNHLY, CDR2 FYNNEI.

The V and J genes are TRBV6-1 and TRBJ2-7; 7 bases agree with TRBD1. This CDR3 has 15 amino acids. The V gene's germline CDR1 is MNHNS and CDR2 SASEGT. Losses at the gene ends were 5 bases for V and 3 bases for J; bases not matched to a gene: 10. Here the CDR3 DNA reads TGTGCCAGCAGTCAAAGGGGACAGCGAGACTACGAGCAGTACTTC. It yields the protein CASSQRGQRDYEQYF.

This clonotype has only a few counts. The V gene is TRBV7-2, the J gene TRBJ2-2, with D tentatively TRBD1 (7 bases). This CDR3 is 13 amino acids long. V shed 5 bases and J shed 8 bases, with 12 bases lying between them. Germline CDR1 reads SGHTA; CDR2 reads FQGNSA. The CDR3 region is CASSRGTVGELFF. The CDR3 coding sequence is TGTGCCAGCAGCCGGGGGACAGTAGGGGAGCTGTTTTTT.

The gene calls are TRBV6-5 and TRBJ2-1; 7 nucleotides line up with TRBD1. CDR3 length equals 16 residues. Germline values: CDR1 MNHEY, CDR2 SVGAGI. V lost 2 bases and J lost 2; bases outside the gene matches: 6. The CDR3, as DNA: TGTGCCAGCAGTTACCGACCCGGGACAGCCTACAATGAGCAGTTCTTC. This translates into CASSYRPGTAYNEQFF.

V and J are TRBV11-2 and TRBJ1-1; 7 nucleotides align to TRBD1. Trimming at V came to 5 bases and at J to 5 bases, leaving 8 bases not matched to a gene. This CDR3 comprises 14 residues. Germline V gene data show CDR1 as SGHAT and CDR2 as FQNNGV. CDR3 sequence (DNA): TGTGCCAGCAGCCGTGACAGGGCGGTAACTGAAGCTTTCTTT. Translation gives CASSRDRAVTEAFF.

This clonotype was seen only a few times. The rearrangement uses TRBV2 and TRBJ2-3; no reliable D call. The V gene's germline CDR1 is SNHLY and CDR2 FYNNEI. The V end was cut by 9 bases, the J end by 3 bases, with 10 bases between. This CDR3 has 12 residues. CDR3 region: CASTTSTDTQYF. CDR3 sequence (DNA): TGTGCCAGTACCACAAGTACAGATACGCAGTATTTT.

This clonotype has more than one count but fewer than ten. V usage is TRBV6-1 and J usage is TRBJ1-1; D gene uncertain. The CDR3 is 14 amino acids. The germline gives CDR1 MNHNS, CDR2 SASEGT. V lost 6 bases, J lost 6 bases, and 17 bases lay in between. The CDR3 reads CASSRGRVMSEAFF. The DNA of the CDR3 is TGTGCCAGCAGCCGAGGGCGCGTTATGTCTGAAGCTTTCTTT.

This clonotype was seen a handful of times. V is TRBV28 and J is TRBJ1-5, with D uncertain. The CDR3 length is 16 residues. Deletions cut 3 bases from V and 2 bases from J, with 14 bases between. Germline V gives CDR1 MDHEN, CDR2 SYDVKM. CDR3 sequence reads: CASSLLGRVGNQPQHF. In DNA form, the CDR3 reads TGTGCCAGCAGTTTGCTAGGGAGGGTAGGCAATCAGCCCCAGCATTTT.

This clonotype has just a few counts. V usage is TRBV29-1 and J usage is TRBJ1-6; no reliable D call. V shed 3 bases and J shed 4 bases, with 16 bases lying between them. The V gene's germline CDR1 is SQVTM and CDR2 ANQGSEA. The CDR3 length is 16 residues. The CDR3 protein is CSVEGRRTYYNSPLHF. The CDR3 DNA is TGCAGCGTTGAGGGCAGGAGGACCTATTATAATTCACCCCTCCACTTT.

This clonotype was picked up a small number of times. The chain carries TRBV29-1 and TRBJ1-1, with D tentatively TRBD1 (6 bases). The V gene's germline CDR1 is SQVTM and CDR2 ANQGSEA. Trimming stripped 8 bases from V and 0 bases from J, with 16 bases between. The CDR3 length is 14 residues. CDR3 sequence reads: CSSSGGALNTEAFF. In nucleotides, the CDR3 is TGCAGCTCCTCGGGGGGGGCCCTGAACACTGAAGCTTTCTTT.

This rearrangement joins TRBV24-1 to TRBJ2-2; 9 positions agree with TRBD1. CDR1 and CDR2 (germline): KGHDR, SFDVKD. CDR3 size: 17 residues. V lost 4 bases, J lost 2 bases, and 7 bases stayed unmatched. CDR3 sequence reads: CATSETGGRGNTGELFF. The CDR3, as DNA: TGTGCCACCAGTGAAACAGGGGGCCGGGGAAACACCGGGGAGCTGTTTTTT.